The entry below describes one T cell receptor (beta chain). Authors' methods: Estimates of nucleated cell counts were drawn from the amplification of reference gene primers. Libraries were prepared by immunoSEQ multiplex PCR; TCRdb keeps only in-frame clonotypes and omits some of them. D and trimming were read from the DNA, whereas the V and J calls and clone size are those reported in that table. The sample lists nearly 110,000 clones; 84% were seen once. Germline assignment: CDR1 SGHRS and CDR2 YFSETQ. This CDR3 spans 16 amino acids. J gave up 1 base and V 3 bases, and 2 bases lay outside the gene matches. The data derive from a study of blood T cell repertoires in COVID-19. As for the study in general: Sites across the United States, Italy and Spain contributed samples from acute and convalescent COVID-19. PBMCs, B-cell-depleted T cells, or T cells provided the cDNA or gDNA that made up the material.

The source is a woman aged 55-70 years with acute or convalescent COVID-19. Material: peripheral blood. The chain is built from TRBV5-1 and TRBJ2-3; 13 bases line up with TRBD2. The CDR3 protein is CASSWGTSGGTDTQYF. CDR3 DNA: TGCGCCAGCAGCTGGGGGACTAGCGGGGGCACAGATACGCAGTATTTT.